What follows are 27 T cell receptor beta chains derived from one specimen sequenced in a study of blood T cell repertoires in COVID-19. Clones were sequenced by immunoSEQ multiplex PCR, and TCRdb holds only the in-frame ones, with some missing. The sample holds about 330,000 clones, approximately 87% seen once. The sample was peripheral blood. The receptors were sampled from a woman aged 45 to 65 with active or convalescent COVID-19.

The chain links TRBV7-4 to TRBJ2-1; 12 nucleotides match TRBD2. The CDR3 has 16 amino acids. Germline CDR1 SGHVT, CDR2 SQSDAQ. V was clipped by 0 bases and J by 6 bases; unmatched bases: 3. CDR3 amino acids: CASSLALAGGPNEQFF. CDR3 bases: TGTGCCAGCAGCTTAGCGCTAGCGGGAGGGCCCAATGAGCAGTTCTTC.

The J gene is TRBJ2-2, the V gene TRBV4-3; D is perhaps TRBD2 (6 bases). The CDR3 is 18 amino acids. V lost 0 bases, J lost 6 bases, and 20 bases lay in between. The V gene's germline CDR1 is LGHNA and CDR2 YSLEER. The CDR3 reads CASSQDSFGGVVPGELFF. CDR3 DNA: TGCGCCAGCAGCCAAGATTCTTTCGGAGGGGTAGTCCCCGGGGAGCTGTTTTTT.

CDR3 loop: CASSYTKDRVVAFF. CDR3 coding DNA: TGTGCCAGCAGTTACACCAAAGACAGGGTGGTGGCTTTCTTT. V gene TRBV6-5 combines with J gene TRBJ1-1; 7 bases line up with TRBD1. The CDR3 has 14 residues. Trimming took 2 bases from V and 11 from J; bases not matched to a gene: 11. Germline V lookup: CDR1 MNHEY, CDR2 SVGAGI.

The chain is built from TRBV6-5 and TRBJ1-4, with D uncertain. The CDR3 totals 13 residues. With 7 bases removed from V and 4 bases from J, the gap between germline ends came to 10 bases. Germline CDR1 and CDR2: MNHEY and SVGAGI. CDR3 sequence reads: CASTGGGNEKLFF. The CDR3 region has the DNA TGTGCCAGCACCGGCGGCGGTAATGAAAAACTGTTTTTT.

This rearrangement joins TRBV7-2 to TRBJ2-5; TRBD2 agrees at 13 bases. CDR3 size: 16 residues. Germline values: CDR1 SGHTA, CDR2 FQGNSA. After removal of 5 bases from V and 9 bases from J, the junction contained 12 bases not matched to a gene. The CDR3 loop is CASSPRLAGGLSAQYF. CDR3 coding DNA: TGTGCCAGCAGCCCCCGACTAGCGGGGGGACTGTCGGCCCAGTACTTC.

The chain's CDR3 is CASSPTAPGVSGYTF. The CDR3 DNA follows: TGTGCCAGCAGCCCCACAGCCCCGGGAGTGTCTGGCTACACCTTC. The chain combines TRBV14 with TRBJ1-2; unclear D gene. CDR1 and CDR2 from the germline V gene are SGHDN and FVKESK. With 4 bases removed from V and 7 bases from J, the gap between germline ends came to 19 bases. The CDR3 spans 15 residues. Supplemented by reference TRBV14 and TRBJ1-2, the full variable domain reads EAGVTQFPSHSVIEKGQTVTLRCDPISGHDNLYWYRRVMGKEIKFLLHFVKESKQDESGMPNNRFLAERTGGTYSTLKVQPAELEDSGVYFCASSPTAPGVSGYTFGSGTRLTVV.

This chain uses TRBV4-1 with TRBJ2-2; a possible D gene is TRBD1 (5 bases). The CDR3 has 18 residues. Germline CDR1 reads MGHRA; CDR2 reads YSYEKL. Trimming pared 3 bases from V and 0 bases from J, leaving 17 bases between. This CDR3 reads CASSHLQSIGANTGELFF. The CDR3 DNA reads as TGCGCCAGCAGCCACCTCCAGAGTATAGGGGCGAACACCGGGGAGCTGTTTTTT.

The chain combines TRBV29-1 with TRBJ1-5; D is unresolved. Trimming took 2 bases from V and 4 from J, leaving 18 bases between them. The CDR3 is 16 residues long. In germline, CDR1 is SQVTM, CDR2 ANQGSEA. The CDR3: CSVEQRTVGRNQPQHF. CDR3 coding DNA: TGCAGCGTTGAACAAAGGACGGTCGGGAGGAATCAGCCCCAGCATTTT.

The CDR3 DNA reads TGTGCCAGCAGTTTAGTCGGTGACAGGGGTGGGGAGACCCAGTACTTC. Translated, it gives CASSLVGDRGGETQYF. V and J are TRBV28 and TRBJ2-5, with 8 nucleotides matching TRBD1. After removal of 2 bases from V and 5 bases from J, the junction contained 10 bases not matched to a gene. CDR1 is MDHEN and CDR2 is SYDVKM in the germline V gene. The CDR3 sequence is 16 residues long.

This clone was counted once. The gene calls are TRBV5-1 and TRBJ2-1, with TRBD1 identical over 11 bases. Per germline, CDR1 SGHRS and CDR2 YFSETQ. The CDR3 runs to 16 residues. V lost 4 bases and J lost 8; bases outside the gene matches: 11. The chain's CDR3 is CASSPQGQGVIYEQFF. The DNA for the CDR3 is TGCGCCAGCAGCCCACAGGGACAGGGGGTTATCTATGAGCAGTTCTTC.

The chain uses TRBV9 and TRBJ2-2; the match to TRBD1 covers 8 bases. Trimming cost V 7 bases and J 1 base; bases outside gene matches: 12. The CDR3 runs 17 residues. Germline V lookup: CDR1 SGDLS, CDR2 YYNGEE. CDR3 nucleotides: TGTGCCAGCGGAATGACAACGGGACAGGTGAACACCGGGGAGCTGTTTTTT. Translation gives CASGMTTGQVNTGELFF.

This clone has more than one count but fewer than ten. V usage is TRBV30 and J usage is TRBJ1-2, with 7 bases lining up with TRBD1. This CDR3 has 14 amino acids. Germline V CDR1 and CDR2: GTSNPN, SVGIG (reference sequence). The V segment lost 2 bases and the J segment 0 bases; nucleotides outside the gene matches: 3. The CDR3 DNA sequence: TGTGCCTGGAGTACGGACAGGTCTAACTATGGCTACACCTTC. It codes for CAWSTDRSNYGYTF.

This rearrangement joins TRBV27 to TRBJ2-3, with 7 bases fitting TRBD2. The CDR3 is 15 amino acids. V shed 1 base, J shed 5 bases, and the junction held 6 bases outside the gene matches. Germline loops: CDR1 MNHEY, CDR2 SMNVEV (reference sequence). In DNA, the CDR3 is TGTGCCAGCAGTTTATTTGTAGGGAGGGGAGATACGCAGTATTTT. As protein: CASSLFVGRGDTQYF.

The chain uses TRBV4-2 and TRBJ2-3, with 10 bases aligning to TRBD2. Germline lookup yields CDR1 LGHNA and CDR2 YNFKEQ. The CDR3 totals 16 residues. J was trimmed by 2 bases and V by 1 base; bases with no gene match: 3. The CDR3 sequence: CASSQVLAGITDTQYF. The DNA for the CDR3 is TGTGCCAGCAGCCAAGTACTAGCGGGGATCACAGATACGCAGTATTTT.

This sequence joins TRBV21-1 and TRBJ1-6; TRBD1 is taken as the D call from the table, unchecked against the DNA. TRBV21-1 is a documented pseudogene. This CDR3 has 17 residues. The CDR3 loop is CASSKVGPGEHNSPLHF. The CDR3 bases are TGTGCCAGCAGCAAAGTTGGGCCAGGGGAGCATAATTCACCCCTCCACTTT.

CDR3 DNA: TGTGCCAGCAGCTTAACCGGGACTCACCGCTACGAGCAGTACTTC. Translating gives CASSLTGTHRYEQYF. The V gene is TRBV7-2, the J gene TRBJ2-7; weak D call: TRBD2 (6 bases). The V gene's germline CDR1 is SGHTA and CDR2 FQGNSA. The CDR3 is 15 residues long. Trimming stripped 2 bases from V and 3 bases from J, with 14 bases between.

This clone was seen once. This chain links TRBV28 with TRBJ1-1; 8 bases align to TRBD1. This CDR3 spans 14 amino acids. V lost 5 bases, J lost 5 bases, and 7 bases stayed unmatched. Germline lookup yields CDR1 MDHEN and CDR2 SYDVKM. The CDR3: CASSKDRGETEAFF. The CDR3 region has the DNA TGTGCCAGCAGTAAAGACAGGGGTGAGACTGAAGCTTTCTTT.

The chain has TRBV18 and TRBJ1-1; D gene ambiguous. Trimming cost V 3 bases and J 0 bases, with 14 bases left between them. The CDR3 has 16 residues. Germline lookup yields CDR1 KGHSH and CDR2 LQKENI. The CDR3 reads CASSPPGQNMNTEAFF. The CDR3 region has the DNA TGTGCCAGCTCACCCCCTGGGCAGAACATGAACACTGAAGCTTTCTTT.

This chain connects TRBV28 to TRBJ2-7; 7 bases are shared with TRBD2. After removal of 6 bases from V and 0 bases from J, the junction contained 5 bases not matched to a gene. This CDR3 region has 14 residues. CDR1 is MDHEN and CDR2 is SYDVKM in the germline V gene. This CDR3 is CASRPSGGSYEQYF. The DNA of the CDR3 is TGTGCCAGCAGGCCCTCGGGGGGCTCCTACGAGCAGTACTTC.

V gene TRBV9 combines with J gene TRBJ1-2; possibly TRBD1 for D (6 bases). The ends were cut back, 0 bases at V and 8 bases at J, with 23 bases in the middle. The CDR3 loop spans 17 amino acids. The germline V gene has CDR1 SGDLS and CDR2 YYNGEE. CDR3 region: CASSVGPQTGRWGGYTF. The DNA for the CDR3 is TGTGCCAGCAGCGTAGGTCCCCAGACAGGACGATGGGGGGGCTACACCTTC.

The chain is built from TRBV19 and TRBJ1-1, with D perhaps matching TRBD1 (6 bases). The length of the CDR3 is 14 residues. V shed 5 bases and J shed 1 base, with 11 bases lying between them. Germline V gene sequence: CDR1 LNHDA, CDR2 SQIVND (reference sequence). DNA for the CDR3: TGTGCCAGTAGTGCCAAAGGGGGGAACACTGAAGCTTTCTTT. Translated, it gives CASSAKGGNTEAFF.

This chain links TRBV11-2 with TRBJ2-7, with 10 bases that match TRBD1. Germline loops: CDR1 SGHAT, CDR2 FQNNGV. V trimming: 5 bases; J trimming: 3 bases; junction bases outside the gene matches: 4. The CDR3 is 14 residues long. In nucleotides, the CDR3 is TGTGCCAGCAGCCCGGGACAGGGGTACTACGAGCAGTACTTC. It is translated as CASSPGQGYYEQYF.

The chain joins TRBV7-2 to TRBJ1-1, with a tentative D call TRBD1 (5 bases). This CDR3 is 14 amino acids long. Germline-derived CDR1 and CDR2 are SGHTA and FQGNSA. Trimming left V 5 bases short and J 6 bases short, with 16 bases between. CDR3 sequence: CASSGGLSRAEAFF. CDR3 nucleotides: TGTGCCAGCAGCGGGGGACTCAGTCGGGCTGAAGCTTTCTTT.

The chain joins TRBV5-1 to TRBJ1-2, with D possibly matching TRBD1 (5 bases). This CDR3 has 13 amino acids. Trimming stripped 0 bases from V and 8 bases from J, with 11 bases between. Looked up from germline, CDR1 is SGHRS and CDR2 is YFSETQ. CDR3: CASSLEGREGYTF. The CDR3 DNA reads as TGCGCCAGCAGCTTGGAGGGGAGGGAAGGCTACACCTTC.

V usage is TRBV27 and J usage is TRBJ1-2, with TRBD1 identical over 7 bases. CDR1 and CDR2 from the germline V gene are MNHEY and SMNVEV (reference sequence). The junction had 9 bases not matched to a gene; V was cut back by 6 bases and J by 5 bases. The CDR3 covers 14 residues. The CDR3 sequence is CASSAGGTWYGYTF. DNA for the CDR3: TGTGCCAGCAGCGCAGGGGGAACCTGGTATGGCTACACCTTC.

The chain uses TRBV6-2 or TRBV6-3 and TRBJ2-7; D is perhaps TRBD2 (6 bases). Germline V gene sequence: CDR1 MNHEY, CDR2 SVGEGT. CDR3 length equals 15 residues. Trimming stripped 0 bases from V and 2 bases from J, with 11 bases between. The CDR3 bases are TGTGCCAGCAGTTACTCGACAGCGGGCGCCTACGAGCAGTACTTC. This sequence encodes CASSYSTAGAYEQYF.

This sequence joins TRBV19 and TRBJ1-2, with TRBD1 as a possible D gene (5 bases). Germline CDR1 reads LNHDA; CDR2 reads SQIVND (reference sequence). V gave up 5 bases and J gave up 4 bases, with 11 bases separating them. The length of the CDR3 is 13 residues. The CDR3 DNA reads as TGTGCCAGTAGTCTCGGCCAGGGCTATGGCTACACCTTC. Residues: CASSLGQGYGYTF.